Each of the 30 T cell receptor beta chains below was sequenced from the same sample in a study of T cell responses to AZD1222 COVID-19 vaccine. Sequenced by immunoSEQ multiplex PCR; TCRdb stores in-frame clones only, minus some. The repertoire has more than 150,000 clones, almost 90% of them found once; the top ten carry more than 0.4%. Here the sequenced sample was peripheral blood, taken on day 0 of AZD1222 vaccination. The source is an adult in good health.

The chain is built from TRBV6-2 or TRBV6-3 and TRBJ2-7; TRBD1 matches 9 bases. The CDR3 runs 16 residues. Germline V gives CDR1 MNHEY, CDR2 SVGEGT. J lost 0 bases, V lost 6 bases, and 9 bases had no gene match. CDR3 sequence reads: CASSPRWTGVSYEQYF. DNA for the CDR3: TGTGCCAGCAGCCCCCGCTGGACAGGGGTCTCCTACGAGCAGTACTTC.

This clone has more than one count but fewer than ten. Compared with germline, one end of the junction differs, possibly owing to a read error. The chain links TRBV7-3 to TRBJ2-2, with D hard to call. CDR1 and CDR2 (germline): SGHTA, FQGTGA. CDR3 length: 13 residues. CDR3 DNA: TGTGCCAGCAGCCTAACGAACACCGGGGAGCTGTTTTTT. Translated, it gives CASSLTNTGELFF.

The table lists this clone with a count of one. The chain combines TRBV3-1 (or the pseudogene TRBV3-2) with TRBJ2-3, with 7 bases lining up with TRBD2. The V gene end was trimmed by 3 bases and the J gene end by 2 bases; junction bases not matched to a gene: 2. CDR1 is LGHDT, CDR2 YNNKEL, per germline (reference sequence). CDR3 length: 14 amino acids. The CDR3 coding sequence is TGTGCCAGCAGCCAGGGACTACTCACAGATACGCAGTATTTT. The encoded protein is CASSQGLLTDTQYF.

The V call is TRBV7-9, the J call TRBJ1-5; 9 bases line up with TRBD1. The CDR3 contains 15 residues. V dropped 5 bases and J dropped 2; count of bases not matched to a gene: 4. CDR1 and CDR2 from the germline V gene are SEHNR and FQNEAQ (reference sequence). The CDR3 sequence: CASSPQGAGNQPQHF. The CDR3 DNA sequence: TGTGCCAGCAGCCCACAGGGGGCTGGCAATCAGCCCCAGCATTTT.

This chain joins TRBV7-9 and TRBJ2-5; TRBD1 agrees at 8 bases. The V segment lost 5 bases and the J segment 4 bases; nucleotides outside the gene matches: 6. Germline assignment: CDR1 SEHNR and CDR2 FQNEAQ (reference sequence). There are 14 residues in the CDR3. The CDR3 nucleotides are TGTGCCAGCAGCGCAACAGGGGGAGGAGAGACCCAGTACTTC. Encoded protein: CASSATGGGETQYF. Using reference TRBV7-9 and TRBJ2-5 for the parts outside the CDR3, the full variable domain is DTGVSQNPRHKITKRGQNVTFRCDPISEHNRLYWYRQTLGQGPEFLTYFQNEAQLEKSRLLSDRFSAERPKGSFSTLEIQRTEQGDSAMYLCASSATGGGETQYFGPGTRLLVL.

The rearrangement uses TRBV2 and TRBJ1-5; D uncertain. CDR1 and CDR2 from the germline V gene are SNHLY and FYNNEI. V lost 4 bases to trimming and J lost 2 bases, with 12 bases between them. The CDR3 is made up of 15 amino acids. In nucleotides, the CDR3 is TGTGCCAGCAGTGTGGCGAGCCGGGGCAATCAGCCCCAGCATTTT. This encodes CASSVASRGNQPQHF.

V usage is TRBV6-1 and J usage is TRBJ2-7; 7 bases match TRBD2. The germline V gene encodes CDR1 MNHNS and CDR2 SASEGT. With 2 bases clipped from V and 2 bases from J, the junction kept 3 bases outside the gene matches. The CDR3 contains 14 residues. CDR3 nucleotide sequence: TGTGCCAGCAGTGAATCTAGCGGTGCCTACGAGCAGTACTTC. Its translation: CASSESSGAYEQYF.

The rearrangement uses TRBV7-2 and TRBJ1-2; D uncertain. V was pared by 5 bases and J by 8 bases, with 24 bases between. The CDR3 is 16 amino acids. CDR1 and CDR2 from the germline V gene are SGHTA and FQGNSA. The CDR3 here is CASSPTRGGPVLGYTF. The DNA for the CDR3 is TGTGCCAGCAGCCCAACCCGAGGAGGACCTGTCCTGGGCTACACCTTC.

The chain employs TRBV7-9 and TRBJ1-1; no definite D call. V dropped 5 bases and J dropped 5 bases, with 9 bases sitting between them. The CDR3 length is 12 residues. From germline, CDR1 is SEHNR and CDR2 FQNEAQ (reference sequence). This CDR3 reads CASSHTGTEAFF. For the CDR3, the DNA is TGTGCCAGCAGCCACACGGGGACTGAAGCTTTCTTT. The whole variable domain, filled in from reference TRBV7-9 and TRBJ1-1, reads DTGVSQNPRHKITKRGQNVTFRCDPISEHNRLYWYRQTLGQGPEFLTYFQNEAQLEKSRLLSDRFSAERPKGSFSTLEIQRTEQGDSAMYLCASSHTGTEAFFGQGTRLTVV.

The chain joins TRBV9 to TRBJ1-2; D is perhaps TRBD1 (5 bases). CDR3 size: 13 residues. Germline-derived CDR1 and CDR2 are SGDLS and YYNGEE. Trimming left V 1 base short and J 2 bases short, with 6 bases between. The CDR3: CASSVSGNYGYTF. The DNA of the CDR3 is TGTGCCAGCAGCGTATCAGGGAACTATGGCTACACCTTC.

V and J are TRBV5-8 and TRBJ1-2; unclear D gene. There are 10 residues in the CDR3. Germline values: CDR1 SGHTS, CDR2 YDEGEE. With 2 bases removed from V and 4 bases from J, the gap between germline ends came to 0 bases. The CDR3 here is CASSFYGYTF. The CDR3 region has the DNA TGTGCCAGCAGCTTCTATGGCTACACCTTC.

This chain connects TRBV7-6 to TRBJ2-5, with 8 positions matching TRBD1. The CDR3 runs to 14 residues. CDR1 is SGHVS and CDR2 is FNYEAQ in the germline V gene. The V and J ends lost 4 bases and 4 bases, in that order; junction bases with no gene match: 5. CDR3: CASSSNRGIETQYF. CDR3 nucleotides: TGTGCCAGCAGCTCGAACAGGGGGATAGAGACCCAGTACTTC. The whole variable domain, filled in from reference TRBV7-6 and TRBJ2-5, reads GAGVSQSPRYKVTKRGQDVALRCDPISGHVSLYWYRQALGQGPEFLTYFNYEAQQDKSGLPNDRFSAERPEGSISTLTIQRTEQRDSAMYRCASSSNRGIETQYFGPGTRLLVL.

This clone was seen a handful of times. The chain joins TRBV11-1 to TRBJ1-6; 7 bases map to TRBD1. The trim removed 5 bases at V and 7 bases at J, leaving 11 bases unmatched. The germline V gene encodes CDR1 SGHAT and CDR2 FQDESV (reference sequence). CDR3 length: 16 residues. The CDR3 DNA follows: TGTGCCAGCAGCGTAGAGGGGGGGACAGCCAATTCACCCCTCCACTTT. Its protein product is CASSVEGGTANSPLHF.

The rearrangement links TRBV28 to TRBJ1-3; D gene ambiguous. Per germline, CDR1 MDHEN and CDR2 SYDVKM. The CDR3 runs 14 residues. V was trimmed by 4 bases and J by 0 bases, leaving 7 bases between them. The CDR3 bases are TGTGCCAGCAGTTCGCCCCACTCTGGAAACACCATATATTTT. The encoded protein is CASSSPHSGNTIYF.

This chain uses TRBV27 with TRBJ1-6; weak D call: TRBD1 (5 bases). This CDR3 is 15 amino acids long. The V end was cut by 3 bases, the J end by 5 bases, with 11 bases between. The germline gives CDR1 MNHEY, CDR2 SMNVEV (reference sequence). The CDR3 DNA follows: TGTGCCAGCAGTTTTGAGGGGTATCATAATTCACCCCTCCACTTT. This translates into CASSFEGYHNSPLHF.

The chain is built from TRBV27 and TRBJ1-5; 7 bases match TRBD1. Germline assignment: CDR1 MNHEY and CDR2 SMNVEV (reference sequence). The CDR3 has 14 residues. Trimming took 6 bases from V and 1 from J; bases not matched to a gene: 3. The CDR3 nucleotides are TGTGCCAGCAGCCACAGGGGAAGCAATCAGCCCCAGCATTTT. Amino acid sequence: CASSHRGSNQPQHF.

This rearrangement joins TRBV19 to TRBJ2-7; D may correspond to TRBD1 or TRBD2 (5 bases each). Deletions cut 5 bases from V and 6 bases from J, with 17 bases between. The V gene's germline CDR1 is LNHDA and CDR2 SQIVND (reference sequence). This CDR3 is built from 14 residues. CDR3 region: CASSSRDPTGEQYF. The CDR3 nucleotides are TGTGCCAGTAGTTCCCGGGACCCGACCGGCGAGCAGTACTTC. Full variable domain (outside the CDR3, taken from reference TRBV19 and TRBJ2-7): DGGITQSPKYLFRKEGQNVTLSCEQNLNHDAMYWYRQDPGQGLRLIYYSQIVNDFQKGDIAEGYSVSREKKESFPLTVTSAQKNPTAFYLCASSSRDPTGEQYFGPGTRLTVT.

This clone was detected once. V and J are TRBV4-1 and TRBJ2-3; no reliable D call. Trimming left V 1 base short and J 5 bases short, with 10 bases between. This CDR3 spans 14 amino acids. Germline values: CDR1 MGHRA, CDR2 YSYEKL. Here the CDR3 reads CASSQGSGIDTQYF. The CDR3 nucleotides read TGCGCCAGCAGCCAAGGGTCCGGAATAGATACGCAGTATTTT.

V and J are TRBV10-3 and TRBJ2-7; 7 bases fit TRBD1. Germline V gene lookup returns CDR1 ENHRY and CDR2 SYGVKD. V lost 5 bases, J lost 2 bases, and 6 bases stayed unmatched. The CDR3 is 14 amino acids. The CDR3 nucleotides are TGTGCCATCAGTCCCGGGACAGAGACCTACGAGCAGTACTTC. Translated, it gives CAISPGTETYEQYF.

This chain links TRBV6-5 with TRBJ2-7; TRBD1 aligns across 7 bases. Germline V lookup: CDR1 MNHEY, CDR2 SVGAGI. V was pared by 6 bases and J by 4 bases, with 9 bases of the junction left unmatched. The CDR3 runs 14 residues. CDR3 coding DNA: TGTGCCAGCAGAGAGACAGGGAAAGGATACGAGCAGTACTTC. Amino acids: CASRETGKGYEQYF.

This chain connects TRBV6-1 to TRBJ2-7; TRBD1 agrees at 7 bases. CDR1 and CDR2 (germline): MNHNS, SASEGT. CDR3 size: 14 residues. J lost 2 bases, V lost 8 bases, and 9 bases had no gene match. DNA of the CDR3: TGTGCCAGCCTCCACGGGACAGCCGCCTACGAGCAGTACTTC. Its protein product is CASLHGTAAYEQYF.

This clone was recorded only once. V gene TRBV11-3 combines with J gene TRBJ2-1; D gene uncertain. This CDR3 is built from 13 residues. The V gene lost 3 bases and the J gene lost 5 bases, with 8 bases spanning the gap. CDR1 is SGHNT and CDR2 is YENEEA in the germline V gene. The CDR3 sequence is CASSFEANNEQFF. Here the CDR3 DNA reads TGTGCCAGCAGCTTCGAGGCCAACAATGAGCAGTTCTTC.

V usage is TRBV19 and J usage is TRBJ1-5, with 10 bases matching TRBD1. The V and J ends lost 6 bases and 4 bases, in that order; junction bases with no gene match: 6. CDR1 and CDR2 (germline): LNHDA, SQIVND (reference sequence). This CDR3 has 15 residues. The CDR3 region is CASSPRTGGNQPQHF. In nucleotides, the CDR3 is TGTGCCAGTAGCCCCCGGACAGGGGGAAATCAGCCCCAGCATTTT.

The chain links TRBV7-6 to TRBJ1-1, with D uncertain. Between the trimmed V and J ends, which lost 1 base and 11 bases, there was a span of 17 bases. Germline CDR1 SGHVS, CDR2 FNYEAQ. This CDR3 contains 14 residues. The CDR3 nucleotides are TGTGCCAGCAGCTTAGGGGTTAAGGGTTCGGAGGCTTTCTTT. The encoded protein is CASSLGVKGSEAFF.

The genes are TRBV29-1 and TRBJ1-2; TRBD1 aligns across 8 bases. This CDR3 has 14 residues. CDR1 is SQVTM, CDR2 ANQGSEA, per germline. After removal of 5 bases from V and 4 bases from J, the junction contained 9 bases not matched to a gene. CDR3 nucleotides: TGCAGCGTTCCCGGACAGGGAGAGGGCTATGGCTACACCTTC. Its protein product is CSVPGQGEGYGYTF.

The chain couples TRBV12-3 or TRBV12-4 to TRBJ1-1; the D is unclear. Trimming pared 3 bases from V and 1 base from J, leaving 6 bases between. CDR3 length equals 13 residues. CDR3 DNA sequence: TGTGCCAGCAGTTTTAACACGAACACTGAAGCTTTCTTT. Its translation: CASSFNTNTEAFF.

The chain joins TRBV21-1 to TRBJ2-5; the table assigns TRBD2, which was not confirmed against the DNA. TRBV21-1 is annotated as a pseudogene. The CDR3 is made up of 14 amino acids. CDR3 protein: CASSKARREETQYF. As DNA, the CDR3 is TGTGCCAGCAGCAAAGCACGGAGAGAAGAGACCCAGTACTTC.

Here the CDR3 reads CATSVYPGAQEGYTF. CDR3 coding DNA: TGTGCCACCAGCGTATACCCAGGGGCCCAGGAGGGCTACACCTTC. The chain is built from TRBV15 and TRBJ1-2; possibly TRBD1 for D (6 bases). Germline-derived CDR1 and CDR2 are LNHNV and YYDKDF (reference sequence). The V end was cut by 5 bases, the J end by 8 bases, with 21 bases between. This CDR3 comprises 15 residues.

V is TRBV15 and J is TRBJ1-2; no definite D call. V lost 3 bases and J 3 bases, leaving 14 bases between the germline ends. CDR1 and CDR2 (germline): LNHNV, YYDKDF (reference sequence). This CDR3 comprises 15 residues. Here the CDR3 reads CATSRARTAYYGYTF. CDR3 DNA: TGTGCCACCAGCAGGGCCCGCACAGCCTACTATGGCTACACCTTC.

V is TRBV3-1 (or the pseudogene TRBV3-2) and J is TRBJ2-1; TRBD2 aligns across 14 bases. The CDR3 length is 19 residues. Germline-derived CDR1 and CDR2 are LGHDT and YNNKEL (reference sequence). J lost 7 bases, V lost 4 bases, and 15 bases had no gene match. The DNA for the CDR3 is TGTGCCAGCAGCCGAGGTGGGACTAGCGGGAGTATGACTGGGAATGAGCAGTTCTTC. This sequence encodes CASSRGGTSGSMTGNEQFF.